A selection of T cell receptor beta chains follows, all from one sample in a study of blood T cells in healthy people across ages. Each CDR3 protein is one row after TCRdb ran MiXCR on the 5' RACE reads. The sample contains more than 650,000 distinct CDR3 sequences, over 20% of which appear only once. The sequenced material came from blood. These receptors originate from a man in his 70s in good health. Each CDR3 is given with its conserved first and last residue. D genes are given only for firm matches.

>NA|TRBJ1-4|TRBV18
CASSPGLNEKLFF
>NA|TRBJ2-2|TRBV6-6
CASSSGLGSTGELFF
>NA|TRBJ1-4|TRBV5-1
CASSLDGGSDEKLFF
>NA|TRBJ2-1|TRBV6-2/TRBV6-3
CASSSLGLAENEQFF
>NA|TRBJ2-3|TRBV7-2
CASSSVGTLSTDTQYF
>NA|TRBJ1-5|TRBV3-1
CASSRAQGHQPQHF
>TRBD1|TRBJ1-4|TRBV29-1
CSVEGGTGTDNEKLFF
>NA|TRBJ2-7|TRBV20-1
CSARDLLGGPYEQYF
>NA|TRBJ2-1|TRBV6-5
CASTQRDEQFF
>NA|TRBJ2-3|TRBV18
CASSPPVDTQYF
>NA|TRBJ1-2|TRBV5-1
CASSLIPGGYGYTF
>TRBD2|TRBJ2-1|TRBV29-1
CSVRASGGNEQFF
>NA|TRBJ2-6|TRBV29-1
CSVEEGMGYGANVLTF
>NA|TRBJ2-3|TRBV7-2
CASSLTFGTDTQYF
>NA|TRBJ2-7|TRBV28
CASSNPTASSYEQYF
>TRBD1|TRBJ1-4|TRBV7-2
CARDRGAEKLFF
>NA|TRBJ1-5|TRBV5-1
CASSLAWGDHPQHF
>TRBD1|TRBJ1-4|TRBV4-2
CASKSPGTGGSEKLFF
>NA|TRBJ1-2|TRBV13
CASIRGGNYGYTF
>NA|TRBJ2-1|TRBV5-1
CASSLEGTLQETRYF
>NA|TRBJ1-5|TRBV7-2
CASSLSAFSNQPQHF
>TRBD1|TRBJ1-5|TRBV3-1
CASSHSDRGGNQPQHF
>NA|TRBJ2-1|TRBV3-1
CASSRGLVYNEQFF
>TRBD1|TRBJ1-2|TRBV5-1
CASSPQGANYGYTF
>NA|NA|TRBV5-1
CASSATTGGNYEQYF
>TRBD1|TRBJ1-4|TRBV6-5
CASSYRTGGGEKLFF
>NA|TRBJ1-5|TRBV7-9
CASSPKDGNQPQHF
>NA|TRBJ2-5|TRBV5-1
CASSLARQETQYF
>TRBD2|TRBJ2-1|TRBV20-1
CSAPLAGGLNEQFF
>TRBD1|TRBJ2-2|TRBV29-1
CSGWTGLNTGELFF
>NA|TRBJ2-1|TRBV29-1
CSVTTTGSLNEQFF
>NA|TRBJ1-6|TRBV18
CASSPRQDDSPLHF
>NA|TRBJ2-3|TRBV12-3/TRBV12-4
CASSLLTRTDTQYF
>NA|TRBJ1-3|TRBV19
CASSNGPRNTIYF
>NA|TRBJ2-5|TRBV20-1
CSASPAGGYQETQYF
>TRBD1|TRBJ1-1|TRBV12-3/TRBV12-4
CASRIGQVGTEAFF
>NA|TRBJ1-4|TRBV20-1
CSAARGAFATNEKLFF
>NA|TRBJ2-1|TRBV12-3/TRBV12-4
CASSLGQGWTSYNEQFF
>NA|TRBJ1-2|TRBV7-9
CASSLDQAQYGYTF
>TRBD2|TRBJ2-1|TRBV4-3
CASSQKRESYNEQFF
>TRBD1|TRBJ2-3|TRBV20-1
CSARRGTGGTDTQYF
>NA|TRBJ2-3|TRBV6-1
CASSPKPPQAATDTQYF
>TRBD2|TRBJ2-7|TRBV27
CASSWASGSYEQYF
>NA|TRBJ1-4|TRBV7-8
CASSSGTNNEKLFF
>TRBD2|TRBJ2-3|TRBV7-6
CASTGLAGGSADTQYF
>NA|TRBJ2-4|TRBV3-1
CASSQRGVVGDIQYF
>NA|TRBJ2-6|TRBV7-2
CASSLEWGPNVLTF
>NA|TRBJ2-5|TRBV20-1
CSAEAEVETQYF
>NA|TRBJ1-4|TRBV28
CASRPQGLGEKLFF
>NA|TRBJ2-6|TRBV12-3/TRBV12-4
CASSLDRVWGPSGANVLTF
>NA|TRBJ2-5|TRBV18
CASSTSQETQYF
>TRBD2|TRBJ2-1|TRBV2
CASGWASGSFEQFF
>NA|TRBJ1-5|TRBV6-1
CASSEVSGFNQPQHF
>TRBD1|TRBJ1-2|TRBV27
CASSETGVGYTF
>NA|TRBJ2-7|TRBV19
CASSMASPASYEQYF
>NA|TRBJ1-1|TRBV2
CASSERTSNTEAFF
>NA|TRBJ1-1|TRBV12-3/TRBV12-4
CASSEAARDGRLTEAFF
>TRBD2|TRBJ2-5|TRBV12-3/TRBV12-4
CASSLSWTSGDKETQYF
>NA|TRBJ1-1|TRBV12-3/TRBV12-4
CASTPESNTEAFF
>TRBD2|TRBJ2-3|TRBV10-2
CASSEALRGFRDTQYF